This T cell receptor beta chain was identified in a study of T cell responses to AZD1222 COVID-19 vaccine. Trimming stripped 6 bases from V and 9 bases from J, with 21 bases between. CDR3 size: 14 residues. Germline-derived CDR1 and CDR2 are MNHNY and SVGAGI (reference sequence). TCRdb keeps only in-frame clones here, not all; method: immunoSEQ multiplex PCR. The sample records 85,000 to 90,000 clones, around nine tenths being singletons. Study observations and caveats: White British ancestry dominated among donors, who included more females, and clonal diversity was possibly underestimated. The repertoires were collected only after the peak T cell response. Spike-wide vaccine-associated CD4 TCRs dominated at 160-218 and 743-854. Epitopes outside B.1.351 and B.1.1.7 mutated regions reportedly drew nearly half of spike TCRs.

This clone occurred a few times. Its target is not known. The gene calls are TRBV6-6 and TRBJ2-7; possible D gene TRBD1, 6 bases. This clonotype was obtained from an adult in good health. Source: peripheral blood, taken on day 0 of MenACWY control vaccination. CDR3 in DNA: TGTGCCAGCAGCGAGGAGAGGGGGACCCTGCCGCAGTACTTC. Residues: CASSEERGTLPQYF.